Below, one T cell receptor beta chain is given with its context. This entry comes from a study of blood T cell repertoires in COVID-19. Study context: Material from acute and convalescent COVID-19 was sourced from the United States, Italy and Spain.

Per the study methods: Nucleated cell number was recorded as an estimate derived from reference gene primer amplification. Profiled with immunoSEQ multiplex PCR; TCRdb holds only in-frame clones, not every one. V, J and clone size derive from that table, while D and trimming were established from the DNA sequence. The sample has 260,000 or so clones, roughly 85% seen once. The study recruited people aged about 18 to 95 years across roughly 25 US areas. The study counted Cohort 3 donors as recovered given two negative PCRs, clearance, or symptom resolution. Trimming pared 0 bases from V and 5 bases from J, leaving 14 bases between. Germline CDR1 reads SGHRS; CDR2 reads YFSETQ. The CDR3 is 16 amino acids.

This receptor was taken from a woman in her forties or fifties who had recovered from COVID-19. Specimen: PBMCs or T cells enriched from blood (not recorded which). This sequence joins TRBV5-1 and TRBJ2-2; tentative D call: TRBD1 (5 bases). The CDR3 nucleotides read TGCGCCAGCAGCTTGGCCCAGGGCAGAGATACCGGGGAGCTGTTTTTT. Amino acid sequence: CASSLAQGRDTGELFF.